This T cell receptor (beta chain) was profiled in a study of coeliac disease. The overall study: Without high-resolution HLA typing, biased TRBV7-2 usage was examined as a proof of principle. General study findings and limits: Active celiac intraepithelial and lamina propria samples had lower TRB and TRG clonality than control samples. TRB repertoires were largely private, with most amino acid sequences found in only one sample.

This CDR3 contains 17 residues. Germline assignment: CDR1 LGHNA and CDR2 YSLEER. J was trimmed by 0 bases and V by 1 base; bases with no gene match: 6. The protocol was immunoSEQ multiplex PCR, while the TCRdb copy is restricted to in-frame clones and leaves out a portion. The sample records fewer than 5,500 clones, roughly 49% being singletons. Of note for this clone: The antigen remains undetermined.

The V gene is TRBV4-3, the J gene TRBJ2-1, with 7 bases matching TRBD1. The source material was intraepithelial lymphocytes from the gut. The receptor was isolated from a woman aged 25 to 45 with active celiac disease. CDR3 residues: CASSQATWDSSYNEQFF. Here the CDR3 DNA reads TGCGCCAGCAGCCAAGCAACTTGGGACAGCTCCTACAATGAGCAGTTCTTC.